What follows are 12 T cell receptor beta chains derived from one specimen sequenced in a study of blood T cells in healthy people across ages. Primers used in a second PCR of about 6 to 11 cycles were a sample-barcoded 5' primer and a J-beta primer mix. TCRdb used MiXCR to reprocess the 5' RACE reads, holding one entry per CDR3 protein. The data hold hundreds of thousands of distinct CDR3 sequences, with roughly 43% observed a single time. Material: blood. The receptors were gathered from a man older than 75 in good health.

The genes are TRBV20-1 and TRBJ1-1, with a weak D call TRBD1 (6 bases). The CDR3 loop spans 13 amino acids. The V end lost 4 bases, the J end lost 2 bases, and 11 bases lay between the germline ends. Germline V CDR1 and CDR2: DFQATT, SNEGSKA (reference sequence). The CDR3 DNA sequence: TGCAGTGCTATCCTGACAGGAAACACTGAAGCTTTCTTT. Translating gives CSAILTGNTEAFF.

This chain links TRBV6-2 or TRBV6-3 with TRBJ2-1; no clear D. The V gene lost 2 bases and the J gene lost 2 bases, with 7 bases spanning the gap. The germline CDR1 and CDR2 sequences are MNHEY and SVGEGT. The CDR3 has 14 residues. In DNA, the CDR3 is TGTGCCAGCAGTTACGAGAGCGCCTACAATGAGCAGTTCTTC. This translates into CASSYESAYNEQFF.

The chain joins TRBV4-2 to TRBJ2-1, with D perhaps assigned TRBD1 or TRBD2 (5 bases each). V lost 0 bases, J lost 8 bases, and 11 bases lay in between. The germline CDR1 and CDR2 sequences are LGHNA and YNFKEQ. The CDR3 runs to 14 residues. This CDR3 reads CASSQDPGRDEQFF. As DNA, the CDR3 is TGTGCCAGCAGCCAAGATCCGGGGCGCGATGAGCAGTTCTTC.

This clonotype was picked up a small number of times. This chain joins TRBV29-1 and TRBJ1-2; a weak D match, TRBD1 (6 bases). CDR1 is SQVTM and CDR2 is ANQGSEA in the germline V gene. The CDR3 has 14 residues. Trimming stripped 5 bases from V and 6 bases from J, with 19 bases between. The CDR3 loop is CSVLGAGTSDGYTF. As DNA, the CDR3 is TGCAGCGTTCTGGGGGCAGGCACCTCGGATGGCTACACCTTC.

This clonotype was counted a few times. The CDR3 DNA reads TGTGCCACCAGTGACACGGACAGGGGCGCCTACAATGAGCAGTTCTTC. Protein: CATSDTDRGAYNEQFF. V and J are TRBV24-1 and TRBJ2-1; 9 bases are a match to TRBD1. Germline V gene sequence: CDR1 KGHDR, CDR2 SFDVKD. Trimming took 4 bases from V and 2 from J; bases not matched to a gene: 5. The CDR3 sequence is 16 residues long.

The table lists this clonotype with a few counts. The V and J genes are TRBV28 and TRBJ2-7; 8 bases align to TRBD1. The CDR3 has 16 residues. Germline V gene lookup returns CDR1 MDHEN and CDR2 SYDVKM. V shed 6 bases and J 1 base; nucleotides not matched to a gene: 11. The CDR3 bases are TGTGCCAGCAGCCAAACAGGCAGGGGGCGATCCTACGAGCAGTACTTC. Its translation: CASSQTGRGRSYEQYF.

This clonotype was observed a handful of times. The chain recombines TRBV5-1 with TRBJ2-3; 8 positions agree with TRBD2. V shed 4 bases and J 6 bases; nucleotides not matched to a gene: 10. The CDR3 is made up of 15 amino acids. Germline CDR1 reads SGHRS; CDR2 reads YFSETQ. CDR3 amino acids: CASSPGLVPSDTQYF. CDR3 bases: TGCGCCAGCAGCCCGGGACTAGTTCCCTCCGATACGCAGTATTTT.

The chain has TRBV20-1 and TRBJ2-4, with D maybe TRBD2 (7 bases). The DNA end is a closer match to TRBJ2-7, so the J assignment may be wrong. The CDR3 contains 12 residues. Looked up from germline, CDR1 is DFQATT and CDR2 is SNEGSKA (reference sequence). CDR3 bases: TGCAGTGCAAGGGAGGGGGGAGACGAGCAGTACTTC. Protein sequence: CSAREGGDEQYF.

This clonotype was found a few times. The V gene is TRBV7-2, the J gene TRBJ1-5; no definite D call. With 1 base removed from V and 3 bases from J, the gap between germline ends came to 10 bases. This CDR3 region has 15 residues. The germline gives CDR1 SGHTA, CDR2 FQGNSA. Here the CDR3 DNA reads TGTGCCAGCAGCTTAGGGGCGGGTCCCAATCAGCCCCAGCATTTT. Residues: CASSLGAGPNQPQHF.

This clonotype was detected once. This chain links TRBV28 with TRBJ2-1; D may be TRBD2 (6 bases). The V gene lost 3 bases and the J gene lost 6 bases, with 15 bases spanning the gap. CDR1 and CDR2 from the germline V gene are MDHEN and SYDVKM. This CDR3 is built from 15 residues. The DNA for the CDR3 is TGTGCCAGCAGTTTTCGGGCGCAGGGAGGCAATGAGCAGTTCTTC. Translation gives CASSFRAQGGNEQFF. Full variable domain (rest looked up from reference TRBV28 and TRBJ2-1): DVKVTQSSRYLVKRTGEKVFLECVQDMDHENMFWYRQDPGLGLRLIYFSYDVKMKEKGDIPEGYSVSREKKERFSLILESASTNQTSMYLCASSFRAQGGNEQFFGPGTRLTVL.

This clonotype came up a few times. This chain joins TRBV7-3 and TRBJ1-5, with TRBD1 as a possible D gene (6 bases). The CDR3 contains 13 residues. CDR1 is SGHTA, CDR2 FQGTGA, per germline. Trimming took 5 bases from V and 6 from J, leaving 11 bases between them. The CDR3 region has the DNA TGTGCCAGCAGCCCCCAGGGGATTCAGCCCCAGCATTTT. It is translated as CASSPQGIQPQHF. Drawing the rest from reference TRBV7-3 and TRBJ1-5, the complete variable domain is GAGVSQTPSNKVTEKGKYVELRCDPISGHTALYWYRQSLGQGPEFLIYFQGTGAADDSGLPNDRFFAVRPEGSVSTLKIQRTERGDSAVYLCASSPQGIQPQHFGDGTRLSIL.

This clonotype was detected a few times. The V call is TRBV6-6, the J call TRBJ1-5; D might be TRBD1 (6 bases). Per the germline V gene, CDR1 is MNHNY and CDR2 is SVGAGI (reference sequence). V gave up 2 bases and J gave up 0 bases, with 8 bases separating them. The CDR3 totals 15 residues. CDR3 region: CASSYPDSSNQPQHF. In DNA, the CDR3 is TGTGCCAGCAGTTACCCGGACAGTAGCAATCAGCCCCAGCATTTT.